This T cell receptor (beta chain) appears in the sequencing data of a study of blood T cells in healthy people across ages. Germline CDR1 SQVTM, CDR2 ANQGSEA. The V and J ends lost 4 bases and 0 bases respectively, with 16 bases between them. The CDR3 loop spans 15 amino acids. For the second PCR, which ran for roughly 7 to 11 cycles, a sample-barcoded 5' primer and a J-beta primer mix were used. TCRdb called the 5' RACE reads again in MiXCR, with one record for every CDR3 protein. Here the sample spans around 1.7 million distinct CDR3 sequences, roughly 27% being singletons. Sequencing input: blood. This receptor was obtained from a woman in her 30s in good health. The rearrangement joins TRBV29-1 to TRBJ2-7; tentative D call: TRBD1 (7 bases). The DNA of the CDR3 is TGCAGCGTTGCGACAGGGCGCGGGATCTCCTACGAGCAGTACTTC. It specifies CSVATGRGISYEQYF.